This entry lists 13 T cell receptor beta chains sequenced from one sample in a study of cytomegalovirus exposure and HLA in healthy donors. The PCR had 60 Vbeta and 13 Jbeta primers. Libraries were prepared by immunoSEQ multiplex PCR; TCRdb keeps only in-frame clonotypes and omits some of them. The sample shows 100,000 to 150,000 clones, 60% to 80% of them seen only once. The specimen sequenced was PBMCs. The receptors here all came from an older woman in good health and CMV-seronegative.

For this clone: At one boundary the junction diverges from the germline segment, which might be a read error. The V gene is TRBV5-1, the J gene TRBJ2-1, with D possibly being TRBD2 (7 bases). The length of the CDR3 is 15 residues. Germline assignment: CDR1 SGHRS and CDR2 YFSETQ. CDR3 residues: CASRLGGGDGNEQFF. The CDR3 DNA follows: TGCGCCAGCAGATTGGGAGGGGGGGACGGCAATGAGCAGTTCTTC.

This chain links TRBV5-1 with TRBJ1-1, with D perhaps matching TRBD1 (5 bases). The CDR3 length is 15 residues. Trimming removed 7 bases at V and 5 bases at J, with 21 bases between. The germline V gene encodes CDR1 SGHRS and CDR2 YFSETQ. CDR3 residues: CASAGLSEPGTEAFF. As DNA, the CDR3 is TGCGCCAGCGCAGGGTTGTCGGAACCTGGAACTGAAGCTTTCTTT.

V is TRBV27 and J is TRBJ2-7; possible D gene TRBD1, 6 bases. Germline lookup yields CDR1 MNHEY and CDR2 SMNVEV (reference sequence). Trimming left V 6 bases short and J 4 bases short, with 13 bases between. The length of the CDR3 is 13 residues. CDR3 amino acids: CASRNTGNYEQYF. The CDR3 DNA is TGTGCCAGCAGGAACACAGGGAATTACGAGCAGTACTTC.

This clone has just one count. V usage is TRBV5-1 and J usage is TRBJ1-1, with D possibly being TRBD1 (6 bases). The length of the CDR3 is 15 residues. Trimming removed 4 bases from V and 6 bases from J, with 19 bases in between. Germline-derived CDR1 and CDR2 are SGHRS and YFSETQ. CDR3 nucleotide sequence: TGCGCCAGCAGCCCTGGGGGGAGGGGGTACGCTGAAGCTTTCTTT. It encodes CASSPGGRGYAEAFF.

As regards this clone: Germline and junction disagree at one end, which may indicate a read error. The chain couples TRBV13 to TRBJ2-4; 13 bases match TRBD2. Germline V CDR1 and CDR2: PRHDT, FYEKMQ (reference sequence). The CDR3 runs 13 residues. CDR3 nucleotide sequence: TGTGCCAGCAGCCCGGGGACTAGCGGGAAGGTATGCTTC. As protein: CASSPGTSGKVCF.

This clone has more than one count but fewer than ten. V gene TRBV11-2 combines with J gene TRBJ2-5; D is undetermined. The CDR3 runs to 13 residues. V lost 6 bases to trimming and J lost 5 bases, with 13 bases between them. Germline loops: CDR1 SGHAT, CDR2 FQNNGV. CDR3 loop: CASRQSGGETQYF. For the CDR3, the DNA is TGTGCCAGCAGACAATCGGGTGGGGAGACCCAGTACTTC.

V gene TRBV4-1 combines with J gene TRBJ2-3, with D maybe TRBD1 (6 bases). The ends were cut back, 1 base at V and 4 bases at J, with 9 bases in the middle. The CDR3 extends over 14 amino acids. Germline CDR1 is MGHRA and CDR2 is YSYEKL. The CDR3 sequence is CASSQGQVADTQYF. Written as DNA, the CDR3 is TGCGCCAGCAGCCAAGGACAGGTCGCAGATACGCAGTATTTT.

J is TRBJ1-1 and V is TRBV11-1; D remains ambiguous. The germline CDR1 and CDR2 sequences are SGHAT and FQDESV (reference sequence). The V end lost 5 bases, the J end lost 5 bases, and 12 bases lay between the germline ends. The CDR3 is 13 residues long. The CDR3 nucleotides read TGTGCCAGCAGCACCCGGCGGTCAACTGAAGCTTTCTTT. Its protein is CASSTRRSTEAFF.

This clone was observed a single time. The chain combines TRBV6-1 with TRBJ2-3; D gene ambiguous. The V end was cut by 1 base, the J end by 6 bases, with 8 bases between. Germline CDR1 is MNHNS and CDR2 is SASEGT. There are 13 residues in the CDR3. This CDR3 reads CASSEVSGDTQYF. CDR3 in DNA: TGTGCCAGCAGTGAAGTCTCCGGGGATACGCAGTATTTT.

The rearrangement links TRBV7-9 to TRBJ2-2; 8 nucleotides align to TRBD1. The CDR3 consists of 15 residues. From germline, CDR1 is SEHNR and CDR2 FQNEAQ (reference sequence). Trimming took 1 base from V and 5 from J; bases not matched to a gene: 3. CDR3 sequence reads: CASSLGQGRTGELFF. CDR3 nucleotides: TGTGCCAGCAGCTTAGGACAGGGGAGAACCGGGGAGCTGTTTTTT. The variable domain in full, completed from reference TRBV7-9 and TRBJ2-2, reads DTGVSQNPRHKITKRGQNVTFRCDPISEHNRLYWYRQTLGQGPEFLTYFQNEAQLEKSRLLSDRFSAERPKGSFSTLEIQRTEQGDSAMYLCASSLGQGRTGELFFGEGSRLTVL.

The chain couples TRBV6-6 to TRBJ2-5; D is possibly TRBD2 (5 bases). The end of the DNA fits TRBJ2-7 better, so the J call may be wrong. The CDR3 loop spans 16 amino acids. Germline CDR1 and CDR2: MNHNY and SVGAGI (reference sequence). The CDR3 protein is CASSYAERGSSYEQYF. In nucleotides, the CDR3 is TGTGCCAGCAGTTACGCGGAACGGGGAAGCTCCTACGAGCAGTACTTC.

As DNA, the CDR3 is TGTGCTAGTGGTTTGCTCGCGGGAGCTACCCGAGCGAACACCGGGGAGCTGTTTTTT. Translating gives CASGLLAGATRANTGELFF. The chain uses TRBV12-5 and TRBJ2-2, with TRBD2 identical over 7 bases. CDR3 length: 19 amino acids. CDR1 LGHNT and CDR2 FRNRAP come from the germline V gene. J gave up 0 bases and V 2 bases, and 12 bases lay outside the gene matches. The full variable domain, with the rest looked up from reference TRBV12-5 and TRBJ2-2, is DARVTQTPRHKVTEMGQEVTMRCQPILGHNTVFWYRQTMMQGLELLAYFRNRAPLDDSGMPKDRFSAEMPDATLATLKIQPSEPRDSAVYFCASGLLAGATRANTGELFFGEGSRLTVL.

The chain is built from TRBV7-9 and TRBJ2-1; TRBD2 matches at 9 bases. The CDR3 loop spans 17 amino acids. CDR1 is SEHNR, CDR2 FQNEAQ, per germline (reference sequence). The junction had 11 bases not matched to a gene; V was cut back by 5 bases and J by 3 bases. The DNA of the CDR3 is TGTGCCAGCAGCGGTAGACTAGCGGAGAAACTCTACAATGAGCAGTTCTTC. This codes for CASSGRLAEKLYNEQFF.